This TCR beta chain was recovered during a study of patients and donors after allogeneic stem cell transplantation. One entry per CDR3 protein results from TCRdb running MiXCR on the RT-PCR reads. Of hundreds of thousands of distinct CDR3 sequences listed, 16% were seen once; the top ten hold around 7.9%. The CDR3 has 13 amino acids. V lost 8 bases and J lost 2, with 11 bases in between. The V gene's germline CDR1 is SEHNR and CDR2 FQNEAQ (reference sequence). This receptor was obtained from a human donor who was either an allogeneic HSCT recipient or a stem cell or donor lymphocyte infusion donor (not recorded which). It is not recorded whose cells these are; they may come from a transplant donor. Material for sequencing was blood, either unsorted or a sorted T cell fraction (not recorded which). The gene calls are TRBV7-9 and TRBJ2-3; D possibly corresponds to TRBD1 (6 bases). The DNA of the CDR3 is TGTGCCAGCGCCCAGGGGAACACAGATACGCAGTATTTT. It specifies CASAQGNTDTQYF.